The clone carrying this T cell receptor (beta chain) was counted a few times. These data originate in a study of OX40 agonist ivuxolimab in advanced cancers. The CDR3 loop spans 12 amino acids. The germline V gene encodes CDR1 MGHDK and CDR2 SYGVNS. V dropped 5 bases and J dropped 2 bases, with 7 bases sitting between them. TCRdb's copy holds only in-frame clones and misses some; the assay was immunoSEQ multiplex PCR. The sample holds 71,000 or so clones, approximately 86% seen once. The V gene is TRBV25-1, the J gene TRBJ2-7; no clear D gene. This specimen consisted of CD4+ or CD8+ T cells sorted from blood, obtained in a trial of the OX40 agonist ivuxolimab. This TCR was recovered from an adult with an advanced solid tumor such as melanoma, head and neck, liver or kidney cancer. CDR3 sequence reads: CASSTSAYEQYF. In nucleotides, the CDR3 is TGTGCCAGCAGTACTTCCGCCTACGAGCAGTACTTC.